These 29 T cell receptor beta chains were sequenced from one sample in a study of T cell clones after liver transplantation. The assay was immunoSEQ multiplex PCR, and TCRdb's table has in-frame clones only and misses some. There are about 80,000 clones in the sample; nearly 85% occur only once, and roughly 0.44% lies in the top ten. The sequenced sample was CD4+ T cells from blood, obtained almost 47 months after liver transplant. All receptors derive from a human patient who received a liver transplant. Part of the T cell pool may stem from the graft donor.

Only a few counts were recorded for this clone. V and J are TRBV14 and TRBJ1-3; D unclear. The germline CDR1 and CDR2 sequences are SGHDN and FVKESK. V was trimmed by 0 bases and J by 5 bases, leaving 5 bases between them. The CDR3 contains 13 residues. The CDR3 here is CASSQDRRNTIYF. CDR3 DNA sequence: TGTGCCAGCAGCCAAGATCGACGAAACACCATATATTTT.

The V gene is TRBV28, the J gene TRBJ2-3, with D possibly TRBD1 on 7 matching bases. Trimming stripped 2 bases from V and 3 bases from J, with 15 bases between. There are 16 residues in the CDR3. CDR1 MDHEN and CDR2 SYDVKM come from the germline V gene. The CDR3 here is CASSLGFQGGTDTQYF. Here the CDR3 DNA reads TGTGCCAGCAGTTTAGGCTTCCAGGGGGGTACAGATACGCAGTATTTT. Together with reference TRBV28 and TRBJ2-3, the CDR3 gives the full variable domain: DVKVTQSSRYLVKRTGEKVFLECVQDMDHENMFWYRQDPGLGLRLIYFSYDVKMKEKGDIPEGYSVSREKKERFSLILESASTNQTSMYLCASSLGFQGGTDTQYFGPGTRLTVL.

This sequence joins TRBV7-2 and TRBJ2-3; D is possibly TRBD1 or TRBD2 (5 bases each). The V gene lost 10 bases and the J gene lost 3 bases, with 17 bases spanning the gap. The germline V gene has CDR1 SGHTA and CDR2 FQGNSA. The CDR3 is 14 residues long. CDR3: CATLPGRTTDTQYF. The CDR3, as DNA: TGTGCCACCTTACCGGGACGCACAACAGATACGCAGTATTTT.

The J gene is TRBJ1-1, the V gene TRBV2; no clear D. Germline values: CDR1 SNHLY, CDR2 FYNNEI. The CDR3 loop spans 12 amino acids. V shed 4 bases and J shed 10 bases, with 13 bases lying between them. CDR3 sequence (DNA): TGTGCCAGCAGTGCCACCCGGTTCCGAGCTTTCTTT. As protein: CASSATRFRAFF.

CDR3 nucleotides: TGTGCCAGCAGTGAAATGGGCGGGGGGAACAATGAGCAGTTCTTC. It codes for CASSEMGGGNNEQFF. V usage is TRBV2 and J usage is TRBJ2-1, with TRBD2 identical over 8 bases. The germline V gene has CDR1 SNHLY and CDR2 FYNNEI. J gave up 5 bases and V 2 bases, and 5 bases lay outside the gene matches. The CDR3 is 15 residues long. The full variable domain, rest sourced from reference TRBV2 and TRBJ2-1, is EPEVTQTPSHQVTQMGQEVILRCVPISNHLYFYWYRQILGQKVEFLVSFYNNEISEKSEIFDDQFSVERPDGSNFTLKIRSTKLEDSAMYFCASSEMGGGNNEQFFGPGTRLTVL.

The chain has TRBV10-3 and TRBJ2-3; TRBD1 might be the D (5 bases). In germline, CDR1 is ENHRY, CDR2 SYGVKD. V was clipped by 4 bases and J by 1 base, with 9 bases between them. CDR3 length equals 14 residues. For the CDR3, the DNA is TGTGCCATCAGTGCGGCCAGGGGCACAGATACGCAGTATTTT. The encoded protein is CAISAARGTDTQYF.

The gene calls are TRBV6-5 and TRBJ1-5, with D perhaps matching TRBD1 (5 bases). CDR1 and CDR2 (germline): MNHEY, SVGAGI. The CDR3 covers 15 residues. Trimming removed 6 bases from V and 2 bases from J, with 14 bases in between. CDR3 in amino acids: CASSRTQGGNQPQHF. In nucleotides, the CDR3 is TGTGCCAGCAGCAGAACTCAGGGTGGCAATCAGCCCCAGCATTTT.

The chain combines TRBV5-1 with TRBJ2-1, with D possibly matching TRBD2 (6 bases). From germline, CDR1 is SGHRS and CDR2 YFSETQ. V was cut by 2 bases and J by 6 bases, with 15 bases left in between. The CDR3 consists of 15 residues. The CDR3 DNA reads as TGCGCCAGCAGCTTAGGGCAGGGAGGCGTCAATGAGCAGTTCTTC. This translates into CASSLGQGGVNEQFF.

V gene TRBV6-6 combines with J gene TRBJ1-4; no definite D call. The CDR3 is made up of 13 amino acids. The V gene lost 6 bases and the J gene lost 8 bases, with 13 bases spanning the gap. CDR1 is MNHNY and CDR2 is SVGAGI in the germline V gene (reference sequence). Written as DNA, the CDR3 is TGTGCCAGCAGGCCCAGAGGACTGGAAAAACTGTTTTTT. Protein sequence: CASRPRGLEKLFF.

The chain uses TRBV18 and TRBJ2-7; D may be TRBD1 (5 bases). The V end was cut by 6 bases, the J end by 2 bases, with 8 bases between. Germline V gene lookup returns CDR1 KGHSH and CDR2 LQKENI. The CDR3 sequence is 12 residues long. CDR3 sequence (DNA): TGTGCCAGCTCCCGACAGACCTACGAGCAGTACTTC. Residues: CASSRQTYEQYF.

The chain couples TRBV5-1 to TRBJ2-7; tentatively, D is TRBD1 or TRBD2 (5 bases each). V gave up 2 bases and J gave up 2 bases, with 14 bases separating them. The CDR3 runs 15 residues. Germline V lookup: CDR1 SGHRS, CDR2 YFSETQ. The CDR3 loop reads CASSFSGTPPYEQYF. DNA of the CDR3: TGCGCCAGCAGCTTCTCCGGGACGCCCCCCTACGAGCAGTACTTC.

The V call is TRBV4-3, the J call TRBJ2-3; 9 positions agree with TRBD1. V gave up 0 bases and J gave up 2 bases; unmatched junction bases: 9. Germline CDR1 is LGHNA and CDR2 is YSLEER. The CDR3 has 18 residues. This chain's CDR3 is CASSQDGAGTGSTDTQYF. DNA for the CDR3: TGCGCCAGCAGCCAAGATGGAGCCGGGACAGGGTCCACAGATACGCAGTATTTT.

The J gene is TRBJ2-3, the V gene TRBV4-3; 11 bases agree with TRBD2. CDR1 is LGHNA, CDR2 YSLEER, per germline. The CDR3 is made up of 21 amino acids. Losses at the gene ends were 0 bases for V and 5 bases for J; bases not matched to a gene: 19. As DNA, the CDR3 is TGCGCCAGCAGCCAAGATCGGGTATCCTTTATACTAGCGGGAGTGAGAGATACGCAGTATTTT. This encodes CASSQDRVSFILAGVRDTQYF.

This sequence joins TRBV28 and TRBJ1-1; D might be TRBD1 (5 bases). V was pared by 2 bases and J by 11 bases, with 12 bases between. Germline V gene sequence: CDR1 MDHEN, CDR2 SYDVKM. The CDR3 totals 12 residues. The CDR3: CASSLRGPGAFF. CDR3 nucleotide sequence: TGTGCCAGCAGTTTACGGGGCCCAGGGGCTTTCTTT.

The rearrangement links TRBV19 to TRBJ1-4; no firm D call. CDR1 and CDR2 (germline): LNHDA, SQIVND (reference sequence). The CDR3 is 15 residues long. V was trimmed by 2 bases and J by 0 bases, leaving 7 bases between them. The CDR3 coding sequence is TGTGCCAGTAGTATAAGGCACGCAACTAATGAAAAACTGTTTTTT. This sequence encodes CASSIRHATNEKLFF.

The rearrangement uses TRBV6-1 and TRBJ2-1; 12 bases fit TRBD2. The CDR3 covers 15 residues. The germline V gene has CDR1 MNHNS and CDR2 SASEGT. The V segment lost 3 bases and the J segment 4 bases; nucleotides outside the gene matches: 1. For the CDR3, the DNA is TGTGCCAGCAGTGATACTAGCGGGGGGTACAATGAGCAGTTCTTC. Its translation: CASSDTSGGYNEQFF.

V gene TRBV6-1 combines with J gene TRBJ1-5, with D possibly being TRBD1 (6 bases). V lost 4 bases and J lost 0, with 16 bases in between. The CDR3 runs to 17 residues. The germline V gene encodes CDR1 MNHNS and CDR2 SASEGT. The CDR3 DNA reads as TGTGCCAGCAGTGGTACAGGGTATTATCTTAGCAATCAGCCCCAGCATTTT. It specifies CASSGTGYYLSNQPQHF.

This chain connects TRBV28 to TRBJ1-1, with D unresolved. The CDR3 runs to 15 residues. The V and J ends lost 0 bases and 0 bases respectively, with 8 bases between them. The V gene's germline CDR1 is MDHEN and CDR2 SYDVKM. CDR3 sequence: CASSLWGSMNTEAFF. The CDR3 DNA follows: TGTGCCAGCAGTTTATGGGGGAGCATGAACACTGAAGCTTTCTTT.

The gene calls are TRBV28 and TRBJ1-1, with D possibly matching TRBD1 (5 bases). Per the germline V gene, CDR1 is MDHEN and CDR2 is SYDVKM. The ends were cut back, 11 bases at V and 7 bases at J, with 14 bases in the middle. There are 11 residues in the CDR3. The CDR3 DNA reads TGTGCCTGTCCTCGGGGGGGTGAAGCTTTCTTT. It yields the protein CACPRGGEAFF.

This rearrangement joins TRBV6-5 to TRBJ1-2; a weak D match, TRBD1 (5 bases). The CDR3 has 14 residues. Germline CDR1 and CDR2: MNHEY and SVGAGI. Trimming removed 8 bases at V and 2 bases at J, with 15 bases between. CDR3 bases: TGTGCCAGCTCGTCCCTCAGGGCAAACTATGGCTACACCTTC. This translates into CASSSLRANYGYTF.

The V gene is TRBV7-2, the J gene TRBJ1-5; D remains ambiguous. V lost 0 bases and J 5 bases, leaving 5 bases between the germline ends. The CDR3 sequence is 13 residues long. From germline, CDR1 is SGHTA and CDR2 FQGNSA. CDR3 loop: CASSLARDQPQHF. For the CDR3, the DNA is TGTGCCAGCAGCTTAGCGCGGGATCAGCCCCAGCATTTT.

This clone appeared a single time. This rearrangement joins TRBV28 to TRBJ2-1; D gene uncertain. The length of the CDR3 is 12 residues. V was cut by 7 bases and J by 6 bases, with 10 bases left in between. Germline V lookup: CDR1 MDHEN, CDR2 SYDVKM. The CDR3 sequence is CASTRWGNEQFF. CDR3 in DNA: TGTGCCAGCACCCGGTGGGGCAATGAGCAGTTCTTC. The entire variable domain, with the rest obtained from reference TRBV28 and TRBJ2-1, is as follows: DVKVTQSSRYLVKRTGEKVFLECVQDMDHENMFWYRQDPGLGLRLIYFSYDVKMKEKGDIPEGYSVSREKKERFSLILESASTNQTSMYLCASTRWGNEQFFGPGTRLTVL.

CDR3 coding DNA: TGCGCCAGCAGCTTTGGGGGTGCACAGAACACTGAAGCTTTCTTT. It is translated as CASSFGGAQNTEAFF. The genes are TRBV5-1 and TRBJ1-1; tentatively, D is TRBD1 (5 bases). Trimming removed 2 bases from V and 1 base from J, with 12 bases in between. Germline V gives CDR1 SGHRS, CDR2 YFSETQ. The CDR3 runs 15 residues.

The CDR3 region has the DNA TGTGCCAGCAGCTTTACGACAGGGGCCAACTATGGCTACACCTTC. It yields the protein CASSFTTGANYGYTF. The chain is built from TRBV7-2 and TRBJ1-2; 8 bases are shared with TRBD1. The V gene's germline CDR1 is SGHTA and CDR2 FQGNSA. V lost 3 bases and J lost 2; bases outside the gene matches: 5. This CDR3 is built from 15 residues.

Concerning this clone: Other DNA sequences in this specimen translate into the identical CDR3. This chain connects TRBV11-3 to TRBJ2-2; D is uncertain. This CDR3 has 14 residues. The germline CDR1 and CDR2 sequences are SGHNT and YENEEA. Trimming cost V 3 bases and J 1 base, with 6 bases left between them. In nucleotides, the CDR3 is TGTGCCAGCAGCTTCCGCGGGAACACCGGGGAGCTGTTTTTT. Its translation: CASSFRGNTGELFF.

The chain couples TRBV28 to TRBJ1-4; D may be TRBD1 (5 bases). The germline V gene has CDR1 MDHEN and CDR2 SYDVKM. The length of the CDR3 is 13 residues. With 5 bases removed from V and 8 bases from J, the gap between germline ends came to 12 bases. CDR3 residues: CASSILGREKLFF. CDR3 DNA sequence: TGTGCCAGCAGTATATTGGGGCGCGAAAAACTGTTTTTT.

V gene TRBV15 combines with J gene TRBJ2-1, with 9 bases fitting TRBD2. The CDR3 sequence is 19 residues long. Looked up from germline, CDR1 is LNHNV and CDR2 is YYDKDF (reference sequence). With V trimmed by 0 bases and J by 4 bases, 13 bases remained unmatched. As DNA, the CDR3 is TGTGCCACCAGCAGAGATCGGGCTAGCGGGAACAATCCTTACAATGAGCAGTTCTTC. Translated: CATSRDRASGNNPYNEQFF.

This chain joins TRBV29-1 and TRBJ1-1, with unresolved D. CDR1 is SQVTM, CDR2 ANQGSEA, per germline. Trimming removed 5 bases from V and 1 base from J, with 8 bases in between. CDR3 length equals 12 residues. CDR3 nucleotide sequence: TGCAGCGTTAATCAGGCGAACACTGAAGCTTTCTTT. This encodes CSVNQANTEAFF.

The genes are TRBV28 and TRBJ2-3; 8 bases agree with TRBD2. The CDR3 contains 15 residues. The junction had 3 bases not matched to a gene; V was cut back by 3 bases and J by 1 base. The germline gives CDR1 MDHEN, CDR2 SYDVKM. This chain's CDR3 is CASSLAGGRTDTQYF. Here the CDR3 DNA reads TGTGCCAGCAGTTTGGCGGGAGGACGCACAGATACGCAGTATTTT.